What follows are 28 T cell receptor beta chains derived from one specimen sequenced in a study of shared clonotypes between healthy human individuals. Data came from immunoSEQ multiplex PCR; TCRdb stores just in-frame clones and leaves some out. The sample carries around 2,000,000 clones, about 95% recorded once. The naive CD8 subset, CD45RO-negative cells positively selected for CCR7, excluded terminally differentiated effector memory CD45RA+ cells. Sequencing input: naive CD8+ T cells sorted from blood. The source is a man between 18 and 35 years old in good health.

This clone was picked up one time. The V gene is TRBV2, the J gene TRBJ1-5; 7 positions agree with TRBD1. Germline loops: CDR1 SNHLY, CDR2 FYNNEI. V shed 7 bases and J 3 bases; nucleotides not matched to a gene: 15. CDR3 size: 17 residues. The CDR3 spells CASTDDREIGYNQPQHF. The CDR3 DNA sequence: TGTGCCAGCACCGATGACAGGGAGATCGGTTACAATCAGCCCCAGCATTTT. Complete variable domain (other parts from reference TRBV2 and TRBJ1-5): EPEVTQTPSHQVTQMGQEVILRCVPISNHLYFYWYRQILGQKVEFLVSFYNNEISEKSEIFDDQFSVERPDGSNFTLKIRSTKLEDSAMYFCASTDDREIGYNQPQHFGDGTRLSIL.

This chain uses TRBV19 with TRBJ1-1; D is undetermined. With 1 base removed from V and 4 bases from J, the gap between germline ends came to 16 bases. Germline V gene data show CDR1 as LNHDA and CDR2 as SQIVND (reference sequence). The CDR3 has 16 amino acids. CDR3 residues: CASSIVSGRLSTEAFF. The CDR3 bases are TGTGCCAGTAGTATAGTTTCCGGGCGGCTCAGCACTGAAGCTTTCTTT.

V gene TRBV7-9 combines with J gene TRBJ1-3, with 8 bases that match TRBD1. This CDR3 has 16 residues. CDR1 SEHNR and CDR2 FQNEAQ come from the germline V gene (reference sequence). Trimming took 0 bases from V and 2 from J; bases not matched to a gene: 3. DNA of the CDR3: TGTGCCAGCAGCTTAGCCGGGACAGGCGCTGGAAACACCATATATTTT. It yields the protein CASSLAGTGAGNTIYF.

With regard to this clone: One junction end disagrees with the germline gene, perhaps due to a read error. V usage is TRBV4-1 and J usage is TRBJ2-3, with D possibly TRBD2 on 6 matching bases. The V gene's germline CDR1 is MGHRA and CDR2 YSYEKL. The CDR3 runs to 15 residues. The CDR3 spells CASSEEGRSTNTQYF. Here the CDR3 DNA reads TGCGCCAGCAGTGAGGAGGGGCGGTCCACAAATACGCAGTATTTT.

The chain recombines TRBV27 with TRBJ2-2, with D maybe TRBD2 (5 bases). V was shortened by 6 bases and J by 6 bases, with 11 bases between the two germline ends. Germline V gene lookup returns CDR1 MNHEY and CDR2 SMNVEV (reference sequence). The CDR3 is 13 amino acids. CDR3 amino acids: CASRVLGSGELFF. CDR3 in DNA: TGTGCCAGCAGGGTACTAGGCTCCGGGGAGCTGTTTTTT.

The chain recombines TRBV29-1 with TRBJ2-7, with D possibly TRBD2 on 6 matching bases. V was clipped by 6 bases and J by 4 bases, with 10 bases between them. This CDR3 contains 11 residues. Per germline, CDR1 SQVTM and CDR2 ANQGSEA. The CDR3 loop is CSVGTLYEQYF. In DNA form, the CDR3 reads TGCAGCGTCGGGACTCTATACGAGCAGTACTTC.

The chain recombines TRBV5-1 with TRBJ1-3, with 7 positions matching TRBD1. This CDR3 is built from 16 residues. Germline assignment: CDR1 SGHRS and CDR2 YFSETQ. V was clipped by 3 bases and J by 2 bases; unmatched bases: 8. CDR3 nucleotides: TGCGCCAGCAGCTCTGAAACAGGGACAGCTGGAAACACCATATATTTT. Its translation is CASSSETGTAGNTIYF.

J is TRBJ2-1 and V is TRBV28, with TRBD2 matching over 7 bases. J gave up 7 bases and V 5 bases, and 8 bases lay outside the gene matches. The CDR3 runs 14 residues. Germline-derived CDR1 and CDR2 are MDHEN and SYDVKM. In nucleotides, the CDR3 is TGTGCCAGCAGTCCCGGGGGAGGGCTTAATGAGCAGTTCTTC. Its translation: CASSPGGGLNEQFF.

The V gene is TRBV5-8, the J gene TRBJ2-1, with D possibly TRBD2 on 5 matching bases. Germline assignment: CDR1 SGHTS and CDR2 YDEGEE. CDR3 length: 15 residues. Trimming removed 2 bases at V and 7 bases at J, with 16 bases between. CDR3 sequence: CASSLSGASRNEQFF. The CDR3 DNA reads TGTGCCAGCAGCTTAAGCGGTGCCTCTCGAAATGAGCAGTTCTTC.

The rearrangement links TRBV7-6 to TRBJ1-1; 7 bases are shared with TRBD1. V shed 0 bases and J 0 bases; nucleotides not matched to a gene: 13. The CDR3 runs to 19 residues. The germline V gene has CDR1 SGHVS and CDR2 FNYEAQ. The CDR3 sequence: CASSLAIGGQPRMNTEAFF. The CDR3 DNA follows: TGTGCCAGCAGCTTAGCGATAGGGGGACAGCCTCGCATGAACACTGAAGCTTTCTTT. The variable domain in full, completed from reference TRBV7-6 and TRBJ1-1, reads GAGVSQSPRYKVTKRGQDVALRCDPISGHVSLYWYRQALGQGPEFLTYFNYEAQQDKSGLPNDRFSAERPEGSISTLTIQRTEQRDSAMYRCASSLAIGGQPRMNTEAFFGQGTRLTVV.

Details on this clone: The sample has other DNA sequences that encode this CDR3 too. The gene calls are TRBV20-1 and TRBJ2-3, with D unclear. Germline V lookup: CDR1 DFQATT, CDR2 SNEGSKA (reference sequence). The CDR3 is made up of 11 amino acids. The V and J ends lost 2 bases and 3 bases respectively, with 3 bases between them. CDR3 bases: TGCAGTGCTAGACGAACAGATACGCAGTATTTT. This codes for CSARRTDTQYF.

In the case of this clone: The same CDR3 can be traced to other DNA sequences in this sample. The V gene is TRBV4-3, the J gene TRBJ2-1; TRBD1 might be the D (5 bases). CDR3 length: 13 amino acids. The germline CDR1 and CDR2 sequences are LGHNA and YSLEER. Trimming stripped 1 base from V and 7 bases from J, with 8 bases between. CDR3 coding DNA: TGCGCCAGCAGCCAAGTATCAGGGAATGAGCAGTTCTTC. Residues: CASSQVSGNEQFF.

The chain combines TRBV6-1 with TRBJ1-1; possibly TRBD1 for D (6 bases). The length of the CDR3 is 15 residues. Germline V gene lookup returns CDR1 MNHNS and CDR2 SASEGT. Trimming took off 6 bases at V and 1 base at J, with 15 bases between the two ends. The CDR3 DNA reads TGTGCCAGCAGGGGGGCAGGTCTCTCGAACACTGAAGCTTTCTTT. It encodes CASRGAGLSNTEAFF.

This sequence joins TRBV4-1 and TRBJ2-1; D may be TRBD1 (7 bases). The ends were cut back, 2 bases at V and 3 bases at J, with 14 bases in the middle. The CDR3 has 16 residues. The V gene's germline CDR1 is MGHRA and CDR2 YSYEKL. CDR3 protein: CASSQSPGGSYNEQFF. The DNA for the CDR3 is TGCGCCAGCAGCCAATCGCCAGGGGGGAGCTACAATGAGCAGTTCTTC.

The gene calls are TRBV7-2 and TRBJ2-7; TRBD2 agrees at 12 bases. Trimming cost V 6 bases and J 1 base; bases outside gene matches: 10. CDR3 length: 17 residues. Germline CDR1 reads SGHTA; CDR2 reads FQGNSA. The CDR3 loop reads CASSPGLAGRRSYEQYF. The DNA of the CDR3 is TGTGCCAGCAGTCCGGGACTAGCGGGCCGGCGGTCCTACGAGCAGTACTTC.

The genes are TRBV9 and TRBJ2-1; possible D gene TRBD2, 6 bases. The V end lost 3 bases, the J end lost 9 bases, and 10 bases lay between the germline ends. The CDR3 length is 12 residues. Germline CDR1 reads SGDLS; CDR2 reads YYNGEE. The CDR3: CASSGEDGEQFF. CDR3 DNA sequence: TGTGCCAGCAGCGGGGAGGACGGTGAGCAGTTCTTC.

The chain uses TRBV11-3 and TRBJ2-3; TRBD2 matches at 12 bases. Looked up from germline, CDR1 is SGHNT and CDR2 is YENEEA. The CDR3 has 15 amino acids. Trimming cost V 3 bases and J 6 bases; bases outside gene matches: 4. CDR3 nucleotide sequence: TGTGCCAGCAGCTTGCTAGCGGGGGGGGAGGATACGCAGTATTTT. Encoded protein: CASSLLAGGEDTQYF.

The V and J genes are TRBV4-3 and TRBJ2-7; TRBD1 might be the D (6 bases). Between the trimmed V and J ends, which lost 1 base and 4 bases, there was a span of 14 bases. The CDR3 contains 15 residues. CDR1 is LGHNA, CDR2 YSLEER, per germline. CDR3 region: CASSQGVGALYEQYF. The CDR3 DNA follows: TGCGCCAGCAGCCAAGGGGTGGGGGCCCTGTACGAGCAGTACTTC.

The J gene is TRBJ1-2, the V gene TRBV5-1; D is ambiguous. This CDR3 comprises 13 residues. V shed 1 base and J shed 1 base, with 5 bases lying between them. Germline V CDR1 and CDR2: SGHRS, YFSETQ. CDR3 sequence (DNA): TGCGCCAGCAGCTTGTCGGATAACTATGGCTACACCTTC. Amino acid sequence: CASSLSDNYGYTF.

The chain combines TRBV5-8 with TRBJ1-2, with D possibly matching TRBD1 (5 bases). Between the trimmed V and J ends, which lost 0 bases and 4 bases, there was a span of 13 bases. The CDR3 is made up of 15 amino acids. CDR1 SGHTS and CDR2 YDEGEE come from the germline V gene. As DNA, the CDR3 is TGTGCCAGCAGCTTGGTGCTGGGGCTCGGCTATGGCTACACCTTC. It yields the protein CASSLVLGLGYGYTF.

J is TRBJ2-6 and V is TRBV5-5, with D unclear. The CDR3 has 15 residues. Trimming took off 4 bases at V and 0 bases at J, with 8 bases between the two ends. Germline assignment: CDR1 SGHKS and CDR2 YYEKEE (reference sequence). The CDR3 DNA reads TGTGCCAGCAGCCTCTCCAGCTCTGGGGCCAACGTCCTGACTTTC. This codes for CASSLSSSGANVLTF.

The chain links TRBV28 to TRBJ2-7; TRBD1 aligns across 8 bases. The CDR3 has 14 residues. Germline CDR1 reads MDHEN; CDR2 reads SYDVKM. V shed 4 bases and J 4 bases; nucleotides not matched to a gene: 6. Here the CDR3 DNA reads TGTGCCAGCAGTTCTCCGGACAGGGTGTACGAGCAGTACTTC. It specifies CASSSPDRVYEQYF.

This chain uses TRBV2 with TRBJ2-7; TRBD1 matches 8 bases. Germline V gives CDR1 SNHLY, CDR2 FYNNEI. This CDR3 comprises 14 residues. After removal of 7 bases from V and 3 bases from J, the junction contained 8 bases not matched to a gene. This CDR3 is CASKGTGNYYEQYF. The CDR3, as DNA: TGTGCCAGCAAAGGGACAGGCAACTACTACGAGCAGTACTTC.

The chain joins TRBV6-5 to TRBJ2-5; TRBD2 matches 7 bases. The germline V gene has CDR1 MNHEY and CDR2 SVGAGI. With V trimmed by 6 bases and J by 4 bases, 11 bases remained unmatched. The CDR3 has 15 residues. The CDR3 region has the DNA TGTGCCAGCAGACAACTAGCGTCCCGGGGAGAGACCCAGTACTTC. It codes for CASRQLASRGETQYF.

Of note for this clone: The junction does not match germline at one end; this may be a read error. The chain employs TRBV25-1 and TRBJ2-7; D is unresolved. CDR1 and CDR2 (germline): MGHDK, SYGVNS. The CDR3 contains 11 residues. CDR3: CAVGISCEQYF. For the CDR3, the DNA is TGTGCGGTTGGGATATCCTGCGAGCAGTACTTC.

For this clone: Other DNA sequences from this sample encode an identical CDR3 as well. The chain joins TRBV6-1 to TRBJ2-2; 7 positions agree with TRBD1. The junction had 3 bases not matched to a gene; V was cut back by 8 bases and J by 3 bases. This CDR3 region has 13 residues. The germline gives CDR1 MNHNS, CDR2 SASEGT. The CDR3 DNA sequence: TGTGCCAGCGACAGGGCAGACACCGGGGAGCTGTTTTTT. This encodes CASDRADTGELFF.

This clone was recorded once. This rearrangement joins TRBV27 to TRBJ2-7; D is possibly TRBD1 (6 bases). The CDR3 covers 13 residues. Germline values: CDR1 MNHEY, CDR2 SMNVEV (reference sequence). Trimming left V 7 bases short and J 3 bases short, with 13 bases between. The CDR3 loop reads CASMTRGGYEQYF. In DNA, the CDR3 is TGTGCCAGCATGACCAGGGGCGGCTACGAGCAGTACTTC.

The genes are TRBV27 and TRBJ1-5; the match to TRBD1 covers 9 bases. Germline V gives CDR1 MNHEY, CDR2 SMNVEV (reference sequence). Trimming at V came to 5 bases and at J to 6 bases, leaving 5 bases not matched to a gene. The CDR3 runs to 14 residues. The CDR3 spells CASSHGQGIQPQHF. The CDR3 DNA sequence: TGTGCCAGCAGTCACGGACAGGGGATTCAGCCCCAGCATTTT.